This passage covers 31 T cell receptor beta chains from one sample sequenced in a study of blood T cells in healthy people across ages. A sample-barcoded 5' primer and a J-beta primer mix were used in a second PCR of about 7 to 11 cycles. TCRdb independently ran MiXCR on the 5' RACE reads; one entry per CDR3 protein. The table lists 1.5 million to 2 million distinct CDR3 sequences, 28% of them singletons. The sequencing input was blood. These TCRs come from a woman aged 25-40 years in good health.

This clonotype was counted a few times. The CDR3 nucleotides read TGCGCCACCCGGGACAGAGGCATGAACACTGAAGCTTTCTTT. Encoded protein: CATRDRGMNTEAFF. The V call is TRBV5-1, the J call TRBJ1-1, with 7 bases matching TRBD1. Germline CDR1 reads SGHRS; CDR2 reads YFSETQ. This CDR3 is built from 14 residues. The trim removed 9 bases at V and 0 bases at J, leaving 8 bases unmatched. The full variable domain, in which reference TRBV5-1 and TRBJ1-1 provide the parts outside the CDR3, is KAGVTQTPRYLIKTRGQQVTLSCSPISGHRSVSWYQQTPGQGLQFLFEYFSETQRNKGNFPGRFSGRQFSNSRSEMNVSTLELGDSALYLCATRDRGMNTEAFFGQGTRLTVV.

The chain links TRBV9 to TRBJ1-1; TRBD1 agrees at 8 bases. Germline loops: CDR1 SGDLS, CDR2 YYNGEE. The ends lost 3 bases at V and 4 bases at J; junction bases unmatched: 8. CDR3 length: 15 residues. CDR3 nucleotide sequence: TGTGCCAGCAGCGCGCGACAGGGGCCGACCACTGAAGCTTTCTTT. This encodes CASSARQGPTTEAFF.

This clonotype was recorded a few times. V usage is TRBV7-2 and J usage is TRBJ2-3, with D perhaps matching TRBD2 (6 bases). Germline V CDR1 and CDR2: SGHTA, FQGNSA. Between the trimmed V and J ends, which lost 5 bases and 2 bases, there was a span of 20 bases. The CDR3 totals 17 residues. In DNA form, the CDR3 reads TGTGCCAGCAGCCCCCGAGGAGGGCAAAGATACACAGATACGCAGTATTTT. This gives the protein CASSPRGGQRYTDTQYF.

The chain links TRBV12-3 or TRBV12-4 to TRBJ2-1; D not certain. The CDR3 covers 13 residues. Trimming shortened V by 6 bases and J by 9 bases, and 15 bases separated the two germline ends. The CDR3 reads CASSQRLFPEQFF. The CDR3, as DNA: TGTGCCAGCAGCCAACGCCTCTTCCCTGAGCAGTTCTTC.

The rearrangement joins TRBV6-5 to TRBJ2-7; D possibly corresponds to TRBD1 (6 bases). The CDR3 has 14 amino acids. Germline V lookup: CDR1 MNHEY, CDR2 SVGAGI. V gave up 2 bases and J gave up 3 bases, with 11 bases separating them. The CDR3 protein is CASSYGGRYYEQYF. As DNA, the CDR3 is TGTGCCAGCAGTTACGGGGGCCGCTACTACGAGCAGTACTTC.

There are many counts of this clonotype. V usage is TRBV28 and J usage is TRBJ2-7, with no clear D. V was clipped by 1 base and J by 4 bases, with 5 bases between them. Germline CDR1 MDHEN, CDR2 SYDVKM. The length of the CDR3 is 12 residues. CDR3 DNA: TGTGCCAGCAGTTTATCCTGGTACGAGCAGTACTTC. This gives the protein CASSLSWYEQYF.

This rearrangement joins TRBV4-3 to TRBJ2-1; D gene uncertain. CDR3 size: 13 residues. The germline V gene has CDR1 LGHNA and CDR2 YSLEER. V lost 0 bases to trimming and J lost 10 bases, with 10 bases between them. CDR3 residues: CASSQDHGYEQFF. The CDR3 DNA reads as TGCGCCAGCAGCCAAGATCACGGGTACGAGCAGTTCTTC.

Points on this clonotype: A read error is possible here, since a much larger clone lies one base away. The chain has TRBV28 and TRBJ1-1; TRBD1 might be the D (5 bases). Trimming removed 10 bases from V and 10 bases from J, with 16 bases in between. Germline V gene data show CDR1 as MDHEN and CDR2 as SYDVKM. The CDR3 consists of 11 residues. The CDR3 sequence is CANSGDFRAFF. The CDR3 coding sequence is TGTGCCAACAGCGGGGACTTTCGAGCTTTCTTT.

This clonotype has a handful of counts. The CDR3 spells CASSLVGRSGANVLTF. CDR3 bases: TGTGCCAGCAGCTTAGTAGGGCGGTCTGGGGCCAACGTCCTGACTTTC. V usage is TRBV7-2 and J usage is TRBJ2-6; D remains unclear. From germline, CDR1 is SGHTA and CDR2 FQGNSA. Trimming pared 1 base from V and 1 base from J, leaving 8 bases between. This CDR3 is 16 amino acids long. The complete variable domain, with remaining parts taken from reference TRBV7-2 and TRBJ2-6, reads GAGVSQSPSNKVTEKGKDVELRCDPISGHTALYWYRQSLGQGLEFLIYFQGNSAPDKSGLPSDRFSAERTGGSVSTLTIQRTQQEDSAVYLCASSLVGRSGANVLTFGAGSRLTVL.

Of note for this clonotype: The junction differs from germline at one of its ends, possibly a read error. The chain links TRBV18 to TRBJ2-5; perhaps TRBD1 as D (5 bases). The J call may be mistaken, given a closer DNA end match to TRBJ2-7. This CDR3 comprises 14 residues. From germline, CDR1 is KGHSH and CDR2 LQKENI. The CDR3 loop reads CANSPPARVHEQYF. The CDR3 nucleotides read TGTGCCAACTCACCACCGGCCAGGGTCCACGAGCAGTACTTC.

This sequence joins TRBV6-5 and TRBJ2-3; D is possibly TRBD2 (6 bases). The CDR3 contains 15 residues. V lost 2 bases to trimming and J lost 2 bases, with 11 bases between them. The germline CDR1 and CDR2 sequences are MNHEY and SVGAGI. The DNA for the CDR3 is TGTGCCAGCAGTTACGATGGGACTTTCACAGATACGCAGTATTTT. Its protein product is CASSYDGTFTDTQYF.

V gene TRBV20-1 combines with J gene TRBJ2-3; 11 nucleotides align to TRBD1. There are 15 residues in the CDR3. CDR1 and CDR2 (germline): DFQATT, SNEGSKA (reference sequence). Trimming at V came to 5 bases and at J to 3 bases, leaving 7 bases not matched to a gene. In nucleotides, the CDR3 is TGCAGTGCTTCCCCGGACAGGGGGCGTACAGATACGCAGTATTTT. Its protein is CSASPDRGRTDTQYF.

This clonotype has just one count. This rearrangement joins TRBV25-1 to TRBJ1-1; TRBD1 might be the D (5 bases). The CDR3 covers 13 residues. Germline V gives CDR1 MGHDK, CDR2 SYGVNS. V was trimmed by 6 bases and J by 1 base, leaving 9 bases between them. The CDR3 sequence: CASSGTRNTEAFF. The CDR3 DNA sequence: TGTGCCAGCAGCGGGACGAGGAACACTGAAGCTTTCTTT. The full variable domain, with the rest looked up from reference TRBV25-1 and TRBJ1-1, is EADIYQTPRYLVIGTGKKITLECSQTMGHDKMYWYQQDPGMELHLIHYSYGVNSTEKGDLSSESTVSRIRTEHFPLTLESARPSHTSQYLCASSGTRNTEAFFGQGTRLTVV.

The V and J genes are TRBV4-3 and TRBJ1-6, with a possible D match to TRBD1 (6 bases). This CDR3 has 14 amino acids. Trimming shortened V by 0 bases and J by 7 bases, and 7 bases separated the two germline ends. Germline V gene sequence: CDR1 LGHNA, CDR2 YSLEER. CDR3 protein: CASSQDDRNSPLHF. The DNA of the CDR3 is TGCGCCAGCAGCCAAGATGACAGGAATTCACCCCTCCACTTT.

The CDR3: CASSLGTRVNIQYF. CDR3 DNA: TGTGCCAGCAGCTTAGGAACCAGGGTAAACATTCAGTACTTC. The chain uses TRBV11-2 and TRBJ2-4; a possible D gene is TRBD1 (5 bases). The CDR3 runs 14 residues. The ends were cut back, 1 base at V and 6 bases at J, with 10 bases in the middle. Germline V lookup: CDR1 SGHAT, CDR2 FQNNGV.

This sequence joins TRBV6-1 and TRBJ1-2, with unresolved D. CDR3 size: 13 residues. V was clipped by 7 bases and J by 8 bases, with 17 bases between them. Germline CDR1 is MNHNS and CDR2 is SASEGT. The CDR3 DNA sequence: TGTGCCAGCACTAAAGAAAGGGATTTCGGCTACACCTTC. It specifies CASTKERDFGYTF.

This clonotype was observed once. V usage is TRBV12-3 or TRBV12-4 and J usage is TRBJ2-2, with D maybe TRBD2 (5 bases). The CDR3 is made up of 15 amino acids. V was trimmed by 3 bases and J by 5 bases, leaving 13 bases between them. The CDR3 here is CASSLRLSGTGELFF. The DNA for the CDR3 is TGTGCCAGCAGTTTGAGGCTCTCGGGAACCGGGGAGCTGTTTTTT.

This clonotype appeared a few times. The rearrangement links TRBV12-3 or TRBV12-4 to TRBJ1-2; D remains unclear. The CDR3 runs 11 residues. The ends were cut back, 9 bases at V and 3 bases at J, with 8 bases in the middle. CDR3 sequence (DNA): TGTGCCAGTCTACAGTACTATGGCTACACCTTC. Translated: CASLQYYGYTF.

The table lists this clonotype with a few counts. The rearrangement joins TRBV20-1 to TRBJ2-1; no reliable D call. CDR1 and CDR2 from the germline V gene are DFQATT and SNEGSKA (reference sequence). V lost 6 bases and J lost 0, with 15 bases in between. The CDR3 sequence is 15 residues long. Written as DNA, the CDR3 is TGCAGTGCCATTCTTCCGGGTCGCTCCTACAATGAGCAGTTCTTC. It yields the protein CSAILPGRSYNEQFF.

The sample holds a few counts of this clonotype. The chain uses TRBV28 and TRBJ1-3; possible D gene TRBD1, 5 bases. Germline CDR1 is MDHEN and CDR2 is SYDVKM. Trimming left V 6 bases short and J 0 bases short, with 12 bases between. The CDR3 runs 15 residues. The CDR3 region is CASRLRGFSGNTIYF. Here the CDR3 DNA reads TGTGCCAGCAGGTTGAGGGGATTCTCTGGAAACACCATATATTTT. Variable domain in full (rest from reference TRBV28 and TRBJ1-3): DVKVTQSSRYLVKRTGEKVFLECVQDMDHENMFWYRQDPGLGLRLIYFSYDVKMKEKGDIPEGYSVSREKKERFSLILESASTNQTSMYLCASRLRGFSGNTIYFGEGSWLTVV.

The chain joins TRBV20-1 to TRBJ1-1, with 10 positions matching TRBD1. The CDR3 contains 14 residues. Germline CDR1 DFQATT, CDR2 SNEGSKA (reference sequence). Germline trimming cut 5 bases from V and 5 bases from J; bases unmatched to any gene: 8. CDR3 bases: TGCAGTGCTTTTTCAGGACAGGGGGAAACTGAAGCTTTCTTT. Translation: CSAFSGQGETEAFF.

V gene TRBV20-1 combines with J gene TRBJ1-1, with 7 nucleotides matching TRBD1. This CDR3 region has 13 residues. The ends lost 6 bases at V and 5 bases at J; junction bases unmatched: 9. Germline-derived CDR1 and CDR2 are DFQATT and SNEGSKA (reference sequence). The CDR3: CSAMTGKGTEAFF. The CDR3 nucleotides read TGCAGTGCGATGACAGGGAAGGGTACTGAAGCTTTCTTT.

As regards this clonotype: A much larger clone sits a single nucleotide away, making a read error possible. The chain employs TRBV20-1 and TRBJ2-1; D gene unclear. V was clipped by 1 base and J by 2 bases, with 15 bases between them. Germline assignment: CDR1 DFQATT and CDR2 SNEGSKA (reference sequence). The CDR3 sequence is 16 residues long. The CDR3 loop is CSARGATFPPYNEQFF. The CDR3 bases are TGCAGTGCTAGAGGGGCGACATTCCCCCCCTACAATGAGCAGTTCTTC.

The genes are TRBV2 and TRBJ1-2, with 7 nucleotides matching TRBD1. The germline V gene has CDR1 SNHLY and CDR2 FYNNEI. Trimming took 3 bases from V and 8 from J; bases not matched to a gene: 3. The CDR3 extends over 12 amino acids. The CDR3 DNA reads TGTGCCAGCAGTGAGGGGACAGCGGGCTACACCTTC. As protein: CASSEGTAGYTF.

V gene TRBV3-1 combines with J gene TRBJ2-1; D is undetermined. From germline, CDR1 is LGHDT and CDR2 YNNKEL (reference sequence). The V and J ends lost 4 bases and 2 bases respectively, with 12 bases between them. The CDR3 covers 15 residues. Written as DNA, the CDR3 is TGTGCCAGCAGCCGAGGCCCTGGGGCCTACAATGAGCAGTTCTTC. It yields the protein CASSRGPGAYNEQFF.

This clonotype was picked up a small number of times. This chain uses TRBV4-1 with TRBJ2-7; D is unclear. V lost 3 bases and J lost 4, with 19 bases in between. Germline-derived CDR1 and CDR2 are MGHRA and YSYEKL. This CDR3 is 16 amino acids long. CDR3 DNA: TGCGCCAGCAGCCAGGCATCCAGGAGCGATCGGTACGAGCAGTACTTC. Translation: CASSQASRSDRYEQYF.

A few counts support this clonotype. The gene calls are TRBV15 and TRBJ1-4, with 7 positions matching TRBD1. Germline V lookup: CDR1 LNHNV, CDR2 YYDKDF (reference sequence). J lost 8 bases, V lost 1 base, and 16 bases had no gene match. CDR3 size: 18 residues. The CDR3 loop reads CATSRGYGKGALGEKLFF. DNA of the CDR3: TGTGCCACCAGCAGAGGTTACGGCAAGGGGGCGCTCGGGGAAAAACTGTTTTTT.

The genes are TRBV9 and TRBJ2-7, with D tentatively TRBD2 (7 bases). This CDR3 has 16 residues. Germline V CDR1 and CDR2: SGDLS, YYNGEE. Trimming left V 3 bases short and J 1 base short, with 17 bases between. CDR3 residues: CASSAGGGRASYEQYF. Written as DNA, the CDR3 is TGTGCCAGCAGCGCGGGGGGCGGGAGAGCGTCCTACGAGCAGTACTTC.

The rearrangement links TRBV29-1 to TRBJ1-4; no clear D. CDR1 SQVTM and CDR2 ANQGSEA come from the germline V gene. CDR3 length: 13 amino acids. Deletions cut 0 bases from V and 16 bases from J, with 18 bases between. CDR3 protein: CSVEDSAGDTQFF. DNA for the CDR3: TGCAGCGTTGAAGACTCCGCGGGAGATACGCAGTTTTTT.

This sequence joins TRBV7-2 and TRBJ2-4; 7 bases are a match to TRBD1. This CDR3 is built from 14 residues. Looked up from germline, CDR1 is SGHTA and CDR2 is FQGNSA. Unmatched junction bases numbered 6, after V lost 3 bases and J lost 7 bases. The CDR3 spells CASSFIGGRNIQYF. The DNA for the CDR3 is TGTGCCAGCAGCTTTATAGGGGGCCGGAACATTCAGTACTTC. Full variable domain (outside the CDR3, taken from reference TRBV7-2 and TRBJ2-4): GAGVSQSPSNKVTEKGKDVELRCDPISGHTALYWYRQSLGQGLEFLIYFQGNSAPDKSGLPSDRFSAERTGGSVSTLTIQRTQQEDSAVYLCASSFIGGRNIQYFGAGTRLSVL.

This clonotype has a handful of counts. V gene TRBV29-1 combines with J gene TRBJ2-6; D unclear. V gave up 2 bases and J gave up 0 bases, with 14 bases separating them. The length of the CDR3 is 17 residues. From germline, CDR1 is SQVTM and CDR2 ANQGSEA. The CDR3 reads CSVESPDGLSGANVLTF. The CDR3 DNA reads TGCAGCGTTGAATCCCCGGACGGCCTCTCTGGGGCCAACGTCCTGACTTTC.